This T cell receptor (beta chain) was sequenced in a study of blood T cell repertoires in COVID-19. Clones were sequenced by immunoSEQ multiplex PCR, and TCRdb holds only the in-frame ones, with some missing. This sample has nearly 350,000 clones; about 90% occur once, and the top ten carry approximately 3.5%. This clonotype was obtained from a woman aged 18-29 years who had recovered from COVID-19. Sequences were obtained from peripheral blood.

The CDR3 DNA reads as TGTGCCAGTAGAAGGGACTACGGCGGTACGGATGAGCAGTTCTTC. It translates to CASRRDYGGTDEQFF. The chain is built from TRBV19 and TRBJ2-1; TRBD2 matches at 7 bases. The junction had 13 bases not matched to a gene; V was cut back by 6 bases and J by 8 bases. The CDR3 contains 15 residues. CDR1 is LNHDA, CDR2 SQIVND, per germline (reference sequence).